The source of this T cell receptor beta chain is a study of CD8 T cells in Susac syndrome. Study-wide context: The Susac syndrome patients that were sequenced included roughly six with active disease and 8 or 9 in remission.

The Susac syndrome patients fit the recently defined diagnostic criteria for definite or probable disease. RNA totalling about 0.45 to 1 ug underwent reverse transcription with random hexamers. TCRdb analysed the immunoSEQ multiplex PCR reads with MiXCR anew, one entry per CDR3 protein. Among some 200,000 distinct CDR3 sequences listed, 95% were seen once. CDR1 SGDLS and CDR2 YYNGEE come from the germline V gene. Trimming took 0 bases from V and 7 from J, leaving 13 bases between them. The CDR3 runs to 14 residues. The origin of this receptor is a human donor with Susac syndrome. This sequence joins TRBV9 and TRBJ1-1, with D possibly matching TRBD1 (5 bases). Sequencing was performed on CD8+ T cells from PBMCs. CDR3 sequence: CASSVESGFGEAFF. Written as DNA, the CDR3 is TGTGCCAGCAGCGTAGAGTCAGGGTTTGGTGAAGCTTTCTTT.